This TCR beta chain was found in a study of blood T cell repertoires in COVID-19. Study-level information: From T cells, B-cell-depleted T cells, or PBMCs came the material, which was cDNA or gDNA.

Across roughly 25 US areas, participants ranged in age from roughly 18 to 89 years. Cohorts were determined from participant-reported clinical history. The germline gives CDR1 LNHDA, CDR2 SQIVND (reference sequence). V lost 4 bases and J lost 4, with 19 bases in between. The CDR3 has 16 residues. Per the original data handling: Reference gene primers were amplified, and this amplification served to estimate nucleated cell counts. Assay used: immunoSEQ multiplex PCR; TCRdb lists only in-frame clones, some missing. The V and J calls and clone size come from that table; D and trimming were worked out from the DNA. The sample carries approximately 170,000 clones, around nine tenths recorded once.

The receptor's source is a woman aged 18-30 years who had recovered from COVID-19. The chain recombines TRBV19 with TRBJ1-1; D call uncertain. Sample: PBMCs or T cells enriched from blood (not recorded which). The CDR3 sequence: CASSTPAKSSGTEAFF. In nucleotides, the CDR3 is TGTGCCAGTAGTACCCCGGCCAAGTCCTCGGGCACTGAAGCTTTCTTT.